Each of the 3 T cell receptor beta chains below was sequenced from the same sample in a study of T-cell reconstitution after alpha-beta-depleted transplantation in children. Preparing the TCRbeta library involved the use of unique molecular identifiers. TCRdb reprocessed the PCR reads with MiXCR, giving one entry per CDR3 protein. The data show about a million distinct CDR3 sequences, roughly 31% seen once. Sequences were derived from PBMCs, mostly from graft donor cells, sampled 360 days after TCRalphabeta/CD19-depleted stem cell transplant. These receptors were collected from a boy under two years old who had a stem cell transplant for SCID, so the T cells may come from the graft donor.

The gene calls are TRBV20-1 and TRBJ2-7, with D perhaps TRBD1 (5 bases). CDR1 is DFQATT, CDR2 SNEGSKA, per germline (reference sequence). Trimming removed 1 base at V and 6 bases at J, with 13 bases between. The CDR3 spans 13 residues. CDR3 DNA sequence: TGCAGTGCTAGAGTACTTAACAGGAGCGAGCAGTACTTC. This translates into CSARVLNRSEQYF.

This chain connects TRBV11-1 to TRBJ2-3; no reliable D call. The CDR3 extends over 14 amino acids. Trimming took 1 base from V and 4 from J, leaving 9 bases between them. Germline CDR1 reads SGHAT; CDR2 reads FQDESV (reference sequence). The CDR3 bases are TGTGCCAGCAGCTTAGTGTACTCGTCAGATACGCAGTATTTT. Amino acid sequence: CASSLVYSSDTQYF.

This clonotype was found a few times. The chain recombines TRBV20-1 with TRBJ1-5, with D possibly matching TRBD1 (5 bases). CDR1 is DFQATT, CDR2 SNEGSKA, per germline (reference sequence). V lost 2 bases to trimming and J lost 2 bases, with 10 bases between them. The CDR3 contains 14 residues. CDR3 loop: CSARSQGRNQPQHF. CDR3 DNA sequence: TGCAGTGCTAGATCTCAGGGACGCAATCAGCCCCAGCATTTT.